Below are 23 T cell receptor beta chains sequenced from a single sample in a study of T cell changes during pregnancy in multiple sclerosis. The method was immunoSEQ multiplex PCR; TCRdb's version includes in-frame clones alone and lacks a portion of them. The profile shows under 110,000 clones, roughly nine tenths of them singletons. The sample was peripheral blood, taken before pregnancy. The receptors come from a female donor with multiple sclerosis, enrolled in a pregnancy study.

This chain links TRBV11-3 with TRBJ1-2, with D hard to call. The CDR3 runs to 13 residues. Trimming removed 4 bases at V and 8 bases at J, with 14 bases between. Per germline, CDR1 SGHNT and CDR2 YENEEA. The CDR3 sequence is CASSWEGERGYTF. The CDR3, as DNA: TGTGCCAGCAGCTGGGAGGGAGAAAGAGGCTACACCTTC.

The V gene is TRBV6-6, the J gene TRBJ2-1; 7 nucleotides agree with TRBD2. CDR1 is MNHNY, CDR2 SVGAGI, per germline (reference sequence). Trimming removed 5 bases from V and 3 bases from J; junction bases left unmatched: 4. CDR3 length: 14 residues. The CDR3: CASSPSSGYNEQFF. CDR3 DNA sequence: TGTGCCAGCAGTCCCTCTAGCGGCTACAATGAGCAGTTCTTC.

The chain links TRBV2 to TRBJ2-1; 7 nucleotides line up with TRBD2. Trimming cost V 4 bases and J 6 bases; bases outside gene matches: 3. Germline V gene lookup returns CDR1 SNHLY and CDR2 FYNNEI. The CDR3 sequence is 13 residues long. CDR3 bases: TGTGCCAGCAGTGTCCAGCGGGGCAATGAGCAGTTCTTC. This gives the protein CASSVQRGNEQFF.

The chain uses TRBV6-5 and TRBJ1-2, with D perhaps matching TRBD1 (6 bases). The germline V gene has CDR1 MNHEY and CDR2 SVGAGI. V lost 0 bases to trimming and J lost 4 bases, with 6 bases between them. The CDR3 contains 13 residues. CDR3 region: CASSYSDSYGYTF. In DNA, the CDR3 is TGTGCCAGCAGTTACTCGGACAGCTATGGCTACACCTTC.

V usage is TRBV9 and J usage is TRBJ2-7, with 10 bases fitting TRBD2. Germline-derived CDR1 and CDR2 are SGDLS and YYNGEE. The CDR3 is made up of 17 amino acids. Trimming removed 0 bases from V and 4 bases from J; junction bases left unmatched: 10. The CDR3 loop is CASSVGSGRASAYEQYF. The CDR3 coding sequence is TGTGCCAGCAGCGTAGGCAGCGGGAGGGCCAGTGCTTACGAGCAGTACTTC.

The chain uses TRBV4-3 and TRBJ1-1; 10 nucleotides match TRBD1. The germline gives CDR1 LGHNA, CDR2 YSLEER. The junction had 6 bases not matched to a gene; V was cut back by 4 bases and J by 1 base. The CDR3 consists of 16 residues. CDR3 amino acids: CASSRGQGMPNTEAFF. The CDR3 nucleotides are TGCGCCAGCAGCCGGGGACAGGGGATGCCGAACACTGAAGCTTTCTTT.

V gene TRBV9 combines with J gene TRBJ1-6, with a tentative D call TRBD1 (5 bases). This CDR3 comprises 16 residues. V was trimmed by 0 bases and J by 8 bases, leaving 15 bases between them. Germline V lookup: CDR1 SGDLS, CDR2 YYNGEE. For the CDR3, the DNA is TGTGCCAGCAGCGTAGGGGCCCAGGGTTTCTATTCACCCCTCCACTTT. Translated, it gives CASSVGAQGFYSPLHF.

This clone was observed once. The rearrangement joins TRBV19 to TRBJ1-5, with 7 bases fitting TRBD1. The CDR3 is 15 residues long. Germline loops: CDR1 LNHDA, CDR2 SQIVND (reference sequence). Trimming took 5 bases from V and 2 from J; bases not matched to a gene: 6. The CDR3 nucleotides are TGTGCCAGTAGTCCAACCGGGACAGGCAATCAGCCCCAGCATTTT. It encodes CASSPTGTGNQPQHF.

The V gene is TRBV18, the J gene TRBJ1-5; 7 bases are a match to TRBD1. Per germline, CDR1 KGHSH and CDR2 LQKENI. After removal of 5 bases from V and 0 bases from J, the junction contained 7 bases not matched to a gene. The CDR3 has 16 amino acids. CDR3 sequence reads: CASSTRTGDSNQPQHF. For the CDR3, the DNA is TGTGCCAGCTCAACCCGGACAGGCGATAGCAATCAGCCCCAGCATTTT.

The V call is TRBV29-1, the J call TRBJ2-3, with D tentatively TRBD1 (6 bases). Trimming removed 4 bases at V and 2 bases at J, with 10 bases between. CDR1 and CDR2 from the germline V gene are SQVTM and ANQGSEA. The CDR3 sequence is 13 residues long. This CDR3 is CSVVDRYTDTQYF. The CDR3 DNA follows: TGCAGCGTTGTAGACAGGTACACAGATACGCAGTATTTT.

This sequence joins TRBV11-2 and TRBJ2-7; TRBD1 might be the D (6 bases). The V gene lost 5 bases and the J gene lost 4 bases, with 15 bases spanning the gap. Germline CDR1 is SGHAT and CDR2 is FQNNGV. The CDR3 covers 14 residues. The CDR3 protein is CASSTGFFRYEQYF. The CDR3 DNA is TGTGCCAGCAGCACAGGGTTTTTTCGGTACGAGCAGTACTTC. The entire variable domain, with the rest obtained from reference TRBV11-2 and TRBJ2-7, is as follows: EAGVAQSPRYKIIEKRQSVAFWCNPISGHATLYWYQQILGQGPKLLIQFQNNGVVDDSQLPKDRFSAERLKGVDSTLKIQPAKLEDSAVYLCASSTGFFRYEQYFGPGTRLTVT.

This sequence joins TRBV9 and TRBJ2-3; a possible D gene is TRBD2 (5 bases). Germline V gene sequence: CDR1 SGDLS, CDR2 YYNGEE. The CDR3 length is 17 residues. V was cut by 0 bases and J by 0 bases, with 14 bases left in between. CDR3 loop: CASSVVPSGFSTDTQYF. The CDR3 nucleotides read TGTGCCAGCAGCGTAGTCCCGTCGGGGTTTAGCACAGATACGCAGTATTTT.

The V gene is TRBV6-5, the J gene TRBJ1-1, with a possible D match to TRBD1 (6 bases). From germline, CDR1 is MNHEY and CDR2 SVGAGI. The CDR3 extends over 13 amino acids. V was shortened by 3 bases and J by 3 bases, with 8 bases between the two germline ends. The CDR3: CASSYYRDTEAFF. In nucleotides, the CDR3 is TGTGCCAGCAGTTATTACAGGGACACTGAAGCTTTCTTT.

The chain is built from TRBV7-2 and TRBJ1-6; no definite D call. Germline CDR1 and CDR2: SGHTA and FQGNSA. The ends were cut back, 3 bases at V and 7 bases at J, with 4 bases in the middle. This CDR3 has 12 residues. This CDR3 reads CASSLLNSPLHF. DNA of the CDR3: TGTGCCAGCAGCTTGTTAAATTCACCCCTCCACTTT.

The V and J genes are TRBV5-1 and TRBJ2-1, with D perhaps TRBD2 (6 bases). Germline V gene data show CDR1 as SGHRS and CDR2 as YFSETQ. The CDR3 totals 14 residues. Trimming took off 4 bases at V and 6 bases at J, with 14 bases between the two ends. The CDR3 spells CASSLGTSRNEQFF. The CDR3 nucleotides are TGCGCCAGCAGCCTAGGGACTTCACGCAATGAGCAGTTCTTC.

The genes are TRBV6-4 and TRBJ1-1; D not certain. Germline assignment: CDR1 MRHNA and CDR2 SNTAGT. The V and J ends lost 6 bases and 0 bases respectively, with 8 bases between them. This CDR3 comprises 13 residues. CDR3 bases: TGTGCCAGCAGCCTCGAGTTGAACACTGAAGCTTTCTTT. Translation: CASSLELNTEAFF.

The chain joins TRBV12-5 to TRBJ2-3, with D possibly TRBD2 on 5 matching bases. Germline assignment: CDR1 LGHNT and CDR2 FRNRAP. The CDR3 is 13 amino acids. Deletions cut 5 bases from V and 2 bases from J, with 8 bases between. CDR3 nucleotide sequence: TGTGCTAGTGGTCGGACTTTCACAGATACGCAGTATTTT. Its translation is CASGRTFTDTQYF.

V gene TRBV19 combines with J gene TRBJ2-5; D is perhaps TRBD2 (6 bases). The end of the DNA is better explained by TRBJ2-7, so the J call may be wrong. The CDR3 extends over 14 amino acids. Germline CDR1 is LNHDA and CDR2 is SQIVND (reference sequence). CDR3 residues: CASSSRGLHYEQYF. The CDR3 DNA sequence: TGTGCCAGTAGTTCGAGGGGACTTCACTACGAGCAGTACTTC.

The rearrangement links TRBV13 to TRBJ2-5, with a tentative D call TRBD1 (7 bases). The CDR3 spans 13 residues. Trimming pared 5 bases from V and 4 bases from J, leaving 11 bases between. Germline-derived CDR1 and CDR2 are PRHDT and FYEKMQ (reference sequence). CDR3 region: CASSRQGGETQYF. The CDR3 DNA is TGTGCCAGCAGCCGTCAGGGGGGAGAGACCCAGTACTTC.

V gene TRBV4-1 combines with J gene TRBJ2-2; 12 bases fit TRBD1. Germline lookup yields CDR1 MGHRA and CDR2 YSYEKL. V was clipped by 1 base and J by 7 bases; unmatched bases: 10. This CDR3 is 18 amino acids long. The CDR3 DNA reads TGCGCCAGCAGCCAAGGCTTCGGGGACAGGGGGCGCGTCGGGGAGCTGTTTTTT. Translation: CASSQGFGDRGRVGELFF.

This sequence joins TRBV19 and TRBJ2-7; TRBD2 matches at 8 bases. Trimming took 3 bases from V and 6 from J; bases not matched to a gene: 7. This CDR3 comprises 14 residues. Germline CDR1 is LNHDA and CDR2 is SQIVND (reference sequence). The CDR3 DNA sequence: TGTGCCAGTAGTATTTCTCTAGCGGGTTCCGAGCAGTACTTC. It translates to CASSISLAGSEQYF.

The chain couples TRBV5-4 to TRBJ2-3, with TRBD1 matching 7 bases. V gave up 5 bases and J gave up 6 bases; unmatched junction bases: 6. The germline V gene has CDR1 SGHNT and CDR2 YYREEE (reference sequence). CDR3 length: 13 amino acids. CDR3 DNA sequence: TGTGCCAGCAGTTATGACAGGGAGGATACGCAGTATTTT. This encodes CASSYDREDTQYF. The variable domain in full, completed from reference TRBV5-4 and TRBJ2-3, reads ETGVTQSPTHLIKTRGQQVTLRCSSQSGHNTVSWYQQALGQGPQFIFQYYREEENGRGNFPPRFSGLQFPNYSSELNVNALELDDSALYLCASSYDREDTQYFGPGTRLTVL.

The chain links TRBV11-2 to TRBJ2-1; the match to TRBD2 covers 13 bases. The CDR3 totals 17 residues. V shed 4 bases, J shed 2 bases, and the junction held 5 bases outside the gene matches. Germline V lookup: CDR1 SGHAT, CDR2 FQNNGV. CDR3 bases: TGTGCCAGCAGCTCGCCCACTAGCGGGAGGGCCTACAATGAGCAGTTCTTC. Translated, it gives CASSSPTSGRAYNEQFF.